This record looks at one T cell receptor beta chain sequence and its context. Its antigen is unknown. Between the trimmed V and J ends, which lost 2 bases and 3 bases, there was a span of 13 bases. Germline loops: CDR1 MNHEY, CDR2 SVGAGI. There are 15 residues in the CDR3. This sample was taken from a study of T cells after yellow fever vaccination. General study results and limits: Post-booster repertoires contained most primary-vaccination clones again (about 95% CD4, roughly 91% CD8). Sorted repertoires could include abundant contaminating clonotypes from bulk cells.

Generation of TCR cDNA used 5'RACE template switching (which added a universal primer site and UMIs). One entry per CDR3 protein results from TCRdb running MiXCR on the 5' RACE reads. The sample carries under 200,000 distinct CDR3 sequences, approximately 11% recorded once. The specimen was CD8+ T cells sorted from PBMCs, collected 15 days after the yellow fever booster vaccination. The rearrangement joins TRBV6-5 to TRBJ1-2, with a weak D call TRBD1 (6 bases). The sequence came from a man aged 18-30 years who received the YFV17D yellow fever vaccine. CDR3 region: CASSYGRGAYYGYTF. The DNA of the CDR3 is TGTGCCAGCAGTTACGGCCGGGGGGCTTACTATGGCTACACCTTC.